Below are 16 T cell receptor beta chains sequenced from a single sample in a study of OX40 agonist ivuxolimab in advanced cancers. The assay was immunoSEQ multiplex PCR, and TCRdb's table has in-frame clones only and misses some. In the table there are tens of thousands of clones, 70% to 85% of which are singletons. The source material was CD4+ or CD8+ T cells sorted from blood, sampled in a trial of the OX40 agonist ivuxolimab. The source is an adult with an advanced solid tumor such as melanoma, head and neck, liver or kidney cancer.

The rearrangement joins TRBV9 to TRBJ2-3; D uncertain. CDR1 and CDR2 from the germline V gene are SGDLS and YYNGEE. The CDR3 runs 15 residues. The V end was cut by 3 bases, the J end by 4 bases, with 15 bases between. The CDR3 loop reads CASSGGPPRADTQYF. The CDR3 DNA is TGTGCCAGCAGCGGAGGCCCGCCGAGAGCAGATACGCAGTATTTT.

DNA for the CDR3: TGTGCCAGCAGCGTAGGCGACCTCGGGACAACTTTTAGAGATACGCAGTATTTT. Protein sequence: CASSVGDLGTTFRDTQYF. The chain employs TRBV9 and TRBJ2-3; a weak D match, TRBD1 (6 bases). Germline loops: CDR1 SGDLS, CDR2 YYNGEE. The CDR3 loop spans 18 amino acids. V shed 0 bases and J shed 5 bases, with 22 bases lying between them. Full variable domain (remainder filled in from reference TRBV9 and TRBJ2-3): DSGVTQTPKHLITATGQRVTLRCSPRSGDLSVYWYQQSLDQGLQFLIQYYNGEERAKGNILERFSAQQFPDLHSELNLSSLELGDSALYFCASSVGDLGTTFRDTQYFGPGTRLTVL.

This clone was seen a handful of times. V usage is TRBV27 and J usage is TRBJ2-7, with a tentative D call TRBD1 (6 bases). Trimming pared 2 bases from V and 2 bases from J, leaving 10 bases between. The CDR3 has 14 amino acids. CDR1 and CDR2 from the germline V gene are MNHEY and SMNVEV (reference sequence). CDR3 residues: CASSLQGSAYEQYF. DNA of the CDR3: TGTGCCAGCAGTTTACAGGGGTCGGCCTACGAGCAGTACTTC.

This clone was detected once. V usage is TRBV10-1 and J usage is TRBJ2-2; 9 bases agree with TRBD1. The CDR3 loop spans 16 amino acids. Trimming at V came to 4 bases and at J to 3 bases, leaving 6 bases not matched to a gene. The germline V gene has CDR1 WNHNN and CDR2 SYGVQD (reference sequence). The CDR3 loop reads CASSGGQGMDTGELFF. The CDR3 DNA is TGCGCCAGCAGTGGGGGACAGGGAATGGACACCGGGGAGCTGTTTTTT.

The table lists this clone with a count of one. This chain uses TRBV7-9 with TRBJ2-5, with D perhaps matching TRBD2 (6 bases). The closer fit of TRBJ2-7 to the DNA end suggests the J call may be wrong. Germline V gene data show CDR1 as SEHNR and CDR2 as FQNEAQ (reference sequence). The CDR3 length is 13 residues. The CDR3 reads CASSVGLPYEQYF. The DNA of the CDR3 is TGTGCCAGCAGCGTGGGACTCCCCTACGAGCAGTACTTC.

This clone was recorded only once. The genes are TRBV11-2 and TRBJ2-1; D uncertain. Trimming left V 7 bases short and J 8 bases short, with 6 bases between. Germline-derived CDR1 and CDR2 are SGHAT and FQNNGV. The CDR3 covers 10 residues. CDR3 amino acids: CASTADEQFF. In nucleotides, the CDR3 is TGTGCCAGCACCGCGGATGAGCAGTTCTTC.

CDR3 sequence (DNA): TGCGCCAGCAGCCAAGATCGGTCGACCGGAGGAGCTTTCTTT. Encoded protein: CASSQDRSTGGAFF. The V call is TRBV4-1, the J call TRBJ1-1, with D uncertain. In germline, CDR1 is MGHRA, CDR2 YSYEKL. The CDR3 sequence is 14 residues long. V was trimmed by 0 bases and J by 10 bases, leaving 15 bases between them.

The chain is built from TRBV7-9 and TRBJ2-2; possibly TRBD1 or TRBD2 for D (5 bases each). The germline CDR1 and CDR2 sequences are SEHNR and FQNEAQ (reference sequence). Trimming took 4 bases from V and 3 from J, leaving 15 bases between them. CDR3 length: 16 amino acids. CDR3 loop: CASSWGRTQDTGELFF. The CDR3 DNA reads TGTGCCAGCAGCTGGGGCCGGACTCAGGACACCGGGGAGCTGTTTTTT.

The chain employs TRBV5-4 and TRBJ2-3, with 11 bases that match TRBD2. The length of the CDR3 is 19 residues. Germline values: CDR1 SGHNT, CDR2 YYREEE (reference sequence). The V segment lost 0 bases and the J segment 1 base; nucleotides outside the gene matches: 10. The CDR3 region is CASSLGVLAGGYGTDTQYF. DNA for the CDR3: TGTGCCAGCAGCTTGGGGGTCCTAGCGGGAGGTTACGGCACAGATACGCAGTATTTT.

The V call is TRBV11-2, the J call TRBJ2-7; D uncertain. Germline CDR1 is SGHAT and CDR2 is FQNNGV. Trimming left V 2 bases short and J 6 bases short, with 11 bases between. This CDR3 spans 13 amino acids. CDR3 loop: CASSLLAPGEQYF. The CDR3, as DNA: TGTGCCAGCAGCTTACTGGCGCCTGGCGAGCAGTACTTC. The entire variable domain, with the rest obtained from reference TRBV11-2 and TRBJ2-7, is as follows: EAGVAQSPRYKIIEKRQSVAFWCNPISGHATLYWYQQILGQGPKLLIQFQNNGVVDDSQLPKDRFSAERLKGVDSTLKIQPAKLEDSAVYLCASSLLAPGEQYFGPGTRLTVT.

The chain is built from TRBV11-3 and TRBJ1-2; D is unclear. V was pared by 4 bases and J by 8 bases, with 11 bases between. Germline-derived CDR1 and CDR2 are SGHNT and YENEEA. This CDR3 region has 12 residues. The chain's CDR3 is CASSSGSMGYTF. The CDR3 DNA follows: TGTGCCAGCAGCTCCGGTTCTATGGGCTACACCTTC.

The chain couples TRBV30 to TRBJ1-2; D is possibly TRBD1 (6 bases). The length of the CDR3 is 13 residues. Per germline, CDR1 GTSNPN and CDR2 SVGIG (reference sequence). The V gene lost 3 bases and the J gene lost 4 bases, with 12 bases spanning the gap. CDR3 nucleotide sequence: TGTGCCTGGAGCGCAAGGGGGGCCTATGGCTACACCTTC. It encodes CAWSARGAYGYTF. Full variable domain (missing parts from reference TRBV30 and TRBJ1-2): SQTIHQWPATLVQPVGSPLSLECTVEGTSNPNLYWYRQAAGRGLQLLFYSVGIGQISSEVPQNLSASRPQDRQFILSSKKLLLSDSGFYLCAWSARGAYGYTFGSGTRLTVV.

This sequence joins TRBV6-1 and TRBJ2-2; D is unresolved. This CDR3 region has 13 residues. V lost 5 bases to trimming and J lost 7 bases, with 11 bases between them. Germline-derived CDR1 and CDR2 are MNHNS and SASEGT. DNA for the CDR3: TGTGCCAGCAGTTCTTTTTTCGGCGGGGAGCTGTTTTTT. Translated: CASSSFFGGELFF.

The chain is built from TRBV27 and TRBJ1-6, with 10 bases matching TRBD1. The V gene's germline CDR1 is MNHEY and CDR2 SMNVEV (reference sequence). V shed 5 bases, J shed 10 bases, and the junction held 5 bases outside the gene matches. This CDR3 comprises 14 residues. The CDR3 loop is CASSLGQGGSPLHF. The CDR3 DNA sequence: TGTGCCAGCAGTCTCGGACAGGGGGGATCACCCCTCCACTTT.

The chain has TRBV27 and TRBJ1-6; D unclear. The germline V gene encodes CDR1 MNHEY and CDR2 SMNVEV (reference sequence). The CDR3 is 14 amino acids. V was pared by 6 bases and J by 6 bases, with 12 bases between. Here the CDR3 reads CASRPGVSNSPLHF. The CDR3 DNA follows: TGTGCCAGCAGGCCCGGGGTGTCTAATTCACCCCTCCACTTT.

The chain links TRBV6-1 to TRBJ2-7, with D perhaps assigned TRBD1 or TRBD2 (6 bases each). V was pared by 4 bases and J by 4 bases, with 14 bases between. This CDR3 region has 14 residues. Germline loops: CDR1 MNHNS, CDR2 SASEGT. The DNA for the CDR3 is TGTGCCAGCAGTGGGTGGCGGGGACATTACGAGCAGTACTTC. Translated, it gives CASSGWRGHYEQYF.